The rows below give T cell receptor beta chains drawn from one sample of a study of cytomegalovirus exposure and HLA in healthy donors. Clones were read by immunoSEQ multiplex PCR, and TCRdb kept only the in-frame ones, dropping some. The sample records around 150,000 clones, about 80% being singletons. Sample: PBMCs. The receptors were sampled from a man aged 35-49 years in good health and CMV-seronegative. Each CDR3 is given without its conserved first and last residue. Clone size appears in some rows only: once, few, many, or a class for an expanded clone.

j_call,v_call,clone_size,cdr3_aa
TRBJ2-5,TRBV21-1,.,ASSKTGQGGYESQY
TRBJ2-7,TRBV2,few,ASSEGGRESYEQY
TRBJ2-7,TRBV4-3,.,ASSQVKQSFYEQY
TRBJ1-1,TRBV5-4,few,ASSLRGAGDTEAF
TRBJ1-1,TRBV30,few,AWSYDRPLGTEAF
TRBJ2-5,TRBV19,.,ASSTDNQETQY
TRBJ2-3,TRBV6-1,few,ASSEAPGAGGTDTQY
TRBJ2-7,TRBV28,few,ASSYRGVVYEQY
TRBJ2-7,TRBV28,few,ASSYRGTRSYEQY
TRBJ2-2,TRBV11-2,.,ASSLVLGQNTGELF
TRBJ1-5,TRBV7-7,.,ASSSVGQGDHQPQH
TRBJ2-4,TRBV15,.,ATSRRSGTGVDIQY
TRBJ2-7,TRBV6-5,.,ASSQRGLDEQY
TRBJ1-6,TRBV7-9,.,ASSSENSPLH
TRBJ2-1,TRBV6-1,.,ASSDLKDYHEQF
TRBJ2-2,TRBV30,.,AWKGGAVSANTGELF
TRBJ2-6,TRBV11-2,.,ASSPQGNGANVLT
TRBJ2-5,TRBV6-5,.,ASSYSGGGRGETQY
TRBJ2-7,TRBV5-1,.,ASSLGTTGSSYEQY
TRBJ2-5,TRBV6-1,once,ASSRGEGVETQY
TRBJ1-4,TRBV5-1,.,ASSGVQGAPNEKLF
TRBJ1-2,TRBV15,.,ATSIAGGGYT
TRBJ1-3,TRBV7-8,few,ASSSGDTDSGNTIY
TRBJ1-1,TRBV30,.,AWSADRNTEAF
TRBJ2-5,TRBV2,.,ASGTGYQETQY
TRBJ2-1,TRBV7-9,.,ASSSAPNEQF
TRBJ2-3,TRBV5-4,.,ASRQWGLGTDTQY
TRBJ2-7,TRBV6-5,.,ASSYPPDRGGEQY
TRBJ2-3,TRBV28,.,ASRGGLAGSDTQY
TRBJ2-5,TRBV6-5,.,ASSYGGGFQETQY
TRBJ2-7,TRBV28,.,ASNPPLGSSYEQY
TRBJ2-1,TRBV18,few,ASSPPGLAETNEQF
.,TRBV7-9,.,ASSLGDSYEQY
TRBJ1-3,TRBV30,.,AWSALPGRAGNTIY
TRBJ1-5,TRBV28,few,ASSSPGQGNQPQH
TRBJ1-6,TRBV18,.,ASSPQGADSPLH
TRBJ1-2,TRBV5-4,.,ASSLESMILGYT
TRBJ1-1,TRBV7-9,.,ASSHISTQIDWNTEAF
TRBJ2-2,TRBV9,.,ARDITGELF
TRBJ2-2,TRBV12-1,.,ASSSLSGTGFGTGELF
TRBJ2-4,TRBV30,once,AWSGFTELVAKNIQY
TRBJ1-1,TRBV5-4,.,ASSLGNGGTAEAF
TRBJ2-6,TRBV7-9,.,ASRSGTGGKRTGANVLT
TRBJ2-3,TRBV11-3,.,ASSLSRDRYTDTQY
TRBJ2-2,TRBV6-5,.,ASSRQGKGTGELF
TRBJ2-2,TRBV11-2,.,ASSLEPLYGGGTPGGELF
TRBJ1-2,TRBV15,once,ATSSIQDYGYT
.,TRBV27,once,ASRLQWTGLSETYEQY
TRBJ2-1,TRBV4-1,.,ASSQRLAGDYEQF
TRBJ2-1,TRBV27,.,ASSASGSSYNEQF
TRBJ1-4,TRBV6-1,.,ASIRTGDEKLF